This TCR beta chain was identified during a study of blood T cells in healthy people across ages. This clonotype was counted ten times or more. Its matching antigen is unknown. Sample-barcoded 5' priming and a J-beta primer mix drove a second PCR of 7 to 11 cycles. TCRdb reprocessed the 5' RACE reads with MiXCR, giving one entry per CDR3 protein. The data show about 1.7 million distinct CDR3 sequences, with roughly 30% seen just once and roughly 8% held by the top ten. Study-wide results and limits: More naive CD4+ cells and higher diversity were found in long-lived than in aged donors.

With V trimmed by 2 bases and J by 4 bases, 6 bases remained unmatched. Per the germline V gene, CDR1 is KGHDR and CDR2 is SFDVKD. The CDR3 covers 16 residues. The chain carries TRBV24-1 and TRBJ2-1; 8 bases align to TRBD2. The material sequenced was blood. This receptor was identified in a woman aged 30 to 39 in good health. The CDR3, as DNA: TGTGCCACCAGTGATTCGAGCGGGAGTCAGTACAATGAGCAGTTCTTC. It yields the protein CATSDSSGSQYNEQFF.